Shown below are 18 T cell receptor beta chains from a single sample sequenced in a study of identical twins. TCRdb ran MiXCR on the 5' RACE reads and lists one entry per CDR3 protein. The table shows roughly 190,000 distinct CDR3 sequences, with less than 20% occurring only once. The sample also formed part of further work on T cells expressing NK-cell markers.

Material for sequencing was CD8+ T cells sorted from blood. The source of these receptors is a woman between 18 and 29 years old in good health.

The chain has TRBV7-3 and TRBJ1-6; D may be TRBD1 (6 bases). V lost 5 bases and J 10 bases, leaving 15 bases between the germline ends. The CDR3 is 14 amino acids. Germline V gene data show CDR1 as SGHTA and CDR2 as FQGTGA. CDR3 amino acids: CASSQAGEESPLHF. The CDR3 bases are TGTGCCAGCAGCCAGGCAGGGGAGGAATCACCCCTCCACTTT.

In its sample, this clonotype was seen many times. This rearrangement joins TRBV12-3 or TRBV12-4 to TRBJ2-5, with 7 nucleotides matching TRBD2. The length of the CDR3 is 14 residues. Germline trimming cut 3 bases from V and 3 bases from J; bases unmatched to any gene: 4. The CDR3 nucleotides read TGTGCCAGCAGTTTCGAGACTAGCAAAGAGACCCAGTACTTC. It specifies CASSFETSKETQYF.

The rearrangement joins TRBV7-9 to TRBJ2-1; no firm D call. The CDR3 spans 14 residues. CDR1 SEHNR and CDR2 FQNEAQ come from the germline V gene (reference sequence). Trimming took 1 base from V and 6 from J, leaving 10 bases between them. The CDR3 spells CASSLGFELNEQFF. CDR3 bases: TGTGCCAGCAGCTTAGGGTTCGAGCTCAATGAGCAGTTCTTC.

This clonotype was detected a few times. The chain recombines TRBV6-6 with TRBJ1-4; D not certain. This CDR3 spans 13 amino acids. Germline CDR1 reads MNHNY; CDR2 reads SVGAGI (reference sequence). The ends were cut back, 7 bases at V and 5 bases at J, with 11 bases in the middle. CDR3: CASTGMLNEKLFF. The CDR3 nucleotides read TGTGCCAGCACGGGGATGCTGAATGAAAAACTGTTTTTT.

This chain links TRBV20-1 with TRBJ1-2, with 9 bases that match TRBD1. Germline loops: CDR1 DFQATT, CDR2 SNEGSKA (reference sequence). The CDR3 spans 14 residues. V gave up 6 bases and J gave up 3 bases; unmatched junction bases: 8. Here the CDR3 DNA reads TGCAGTGCCAGGGACAGGGATAAAGACTATGGCTACACCTTC. Protein sequence: CSARDRDKDYGYTF.

The chain links TRBV4-3 to TRBJ2-2; TRBD1 might be the D (5 bases). The CDR3 covers 17 residues. The ends were cut back, 1 base at V and 3 bases at J, with 15 bases in the middle. Per germline, CDR1 LGHNA and CDR2 YSLEER. This chain's CDR3 is CASSQAIWGPHTGELFF. CDR3 nucleotide sequence: TGCGCCAGCAGCCAAGCAATCTGGGGCCCACACACCGGGGAGCTGTTTTTT.

The rearrangement uses TRBV7-8 and TRBJ2-3, with 9 positions matching TRBD2. Trimming cost V 1 base and J 6 bases; bases outside gene matches: 8. Germline V CDR1 and CDR2: SGHVS, FQNEAQ. This CDR3 is built from 16 residues. This chain's CDR3 is CASSLDLAGLSDTQYF. CDR3 nucleotide sequence: TGTGCCAGCAGCTTAGACCTAGCGGGACTTTCGGATACGCAGTATTTT.

This clonotype showed up many times. The V call is TRBV29-1, the J call TRBJ1-2; D remains unclear. This CDR3 region has 8 residues. The V end lost 7 bases, the J end lost 8 bases, and 5 bases lay between the germline ends. Germline V gene lookup returns CDR1 SQVTM and CDR2 ANQGSEA. The CDR3 here is CSAPGYTF. CDR3 DNA: TGCAGCGCGCCCGGCTACACCTTC. Complete variable domain (other parts from reference TRBV29-1 and TRBJ1-2): SAVISQKPSRDICQRGTSLTIQCQVDSQVTMMFWYRQQPGQSLTLIATANQGSEATYESGFVIDKFPISRPNLTFSTLTVSNMSPEDSSIYLCSAPGYTFGSGTRLTVV.

This clonotype was detected only a few times. The chain recombines TRBV9 with TRBJ1-5; unclear D gene. This CDR3 region has 14 residues. CDR1 and CDR2 from the germline V gene are SGDLS and YYNGEE. Trimming removed 7 bases at V and 7 bases at J, with 18 bases between. The chain's CDR3 is CASGNNDAGQPQHF. The CDR3 DNA reads TGTGCCAGCGGGAATAACGATGCCGGGCAGCCCCAGCATTTT.

V and J are TRBV12-3 or TRBV12-4 and TRBJ2-5; weak D call: TRBD2 (5 bases). The CDR3 totals 14 residues. V dropped 5 bases and J dropped 5 bases, with 15 bases sitting between them. This CDR3 is CASSADSAVETQYF. The CDR3 nucleotides are TGTGCCAGCAGTGCGGACTCCGCCGTGGAGACCCAGTACTTC.

The chain links TRBV29-1 to TRBJ1-2; D is ambiguous. Germline-derived CDR1 and CDR2 are SQVTM and ANQGSEA. The length of the CDR3 is 11 residues. V was trimmed by 6 bases and J by 6 bases, leaving 11 bases between them. CDR3 DNA: TGCAGCGTCGAATGGGGTGATGGCTACACCTTC. It specifies CSVEWGDGYTF.

The chain employs TRBV6-2 or TRBV6-3 and TRBJ2-3; 8 bases map to TRBD1. The germline CDR1 and CDR2 sequences are MNHEY and SVGEGT. V was clipped by 4 bases and J by 2 bases; unmatched bases: 5. The CDR3 spans 15 residues. The CDR3 region has the DNA TGTGCCAGCAGTTCCCCGGACAGGGACACAGATACGCAGTATTTT. Translation gives CASSSPDRDTDTQYF.

The chain couples TRBV5-6 to TRBJ2-3; unclear D gene. CDR3 size: 13 residues. V gave up 5 bases and J gave up 0 bases, with 7 bases separating them. Germline V gene sequence: CDR1 SGHDT, CDR2 YYEEEE. The CDR3, as DNA: TGTGCCAGCAGAGGCCAGAGCACAGATACGCAGTATTTT. It yields the protein CASRGQSTDTQYF.

The chain employs TRBV10-3 and TRBJ1-1; D unclear. CDR3 length: 15 amino acids. V lost 1 base and J lost 2, with 11 bases in between. The germline gives CDR1 ENHRY, CDR2 SYGVKD. The CDR3 DNA reads TGTGCCATCAGTGAGTTTAGCAGCTCTAACACTGAAGCTTTCTTT. Protein: CAISEFSSSNTEAFF.

This clonotype was counted at least ten times. The rearrangement uses TRBV29-1 and TRBJ2-5; D is undetermined. Trimming shortened V by 1 base and J by 1 base, and 4 bases separated the two germline ends. The CDR3 runs to 12 residues. Germline-derived CDR1 and CDR2 are SQVTM and ANQGSEA. The CDR3 loop reads CSVEGTQETQYF. CDR3 DNA: TGCAGCGTTGAAGGTACCCAAGAGACCCAGTACTTC. The complete variable domain, with remaining parts taken from reference TRBV29-1 and TRBJ2-5, reads SAVISQKPSRDICQRGTSLTIQCQVDSQVTMMFWYRQQPGQSLTLIATANQGSEATYESGFVIDKFPISRPNLTFSTLTVSNMSPEDSSIYLCSVEGTQETQYFGPGTRLLVL.

The chain recombines TRBV12-3 or TRBV12-4 with TRBJ2-7; maybe TRBD2 (5 bases). V gave up 2 bases and J gave up 7 bases, with 15 bases separating them. This CDR3 comprises 14 residues. The CDR3 region is CASSLTSSTGEQYF. The CDR3 nucleotides read TGTGCCAGCAGTTTAACTAGTTCTACGGGGGAGCAGTACTTC.

This clonotype was found a few times. This chain uses TRBV25-1 with TRBJ2-2; weak D call: TRBD2 (6 bases). V lost 6 bases and J lost 2, with 10 bases in between. CDR1 and CDR2 (germline): MGHDK, SYGVNS. This CDR3 contains 14 residues. The DNA of the CDR3 is TGTGCCAGCAGACTAGCAGAAAACACCGGGGAGCTGTTTTTT. Its translation is CASRLAENTGELFF.

CDR3 in DNA: TGTGCCTGGACCAAGGACGGTGTAAATGAGCAGTTCTTC. This gives the protein CAWTKDGVNEQFF. V usage is TRBV30 and J usage is TRBJ2-1; no firm D call. This CDR3 is 13 amino acids long. V lost 4 bases, J lost 7 bases, and 14 bases lay in between. Per germline, CDR1 GTSNPN and CDR2 SVGIG (reference sequence).